The T cell receptor (beta chain) under discussion was sequenced for a study of molecular identifiers for immune sequencing clone quantification listed by TCRdb under 2018. A note on the overall study: For a replicate experiment, RNA from roughly 18,000 or 92,000 naive CD8 T cells was divided into five aliquots, and four of the five aliquots were sequenced. CD8 T cells were used in a methods study to benchmark molecular-identifier clustering-based TCR repertoire sequencing (MIDCIRS) and TCR RNA copy counting.

In regard to this clonotype: The antigen it binds to is not known. This may come from a read error, since a much larger clone is one base off.

Libraries were prepared through PCR. The instrument given in TCRdb is Illumina HiSeq 4000. Bulk TCR libraries were generated as previously described, with the TCR primers listed in Table S5 used. Purification of total RNA was performed with the Qiagen AllPrep DNA/RNA kit. Reads from multiple sequencing runs of the same library were pooled before analysis. On the authors' methods: Only reads with exact TCR constant sequence were kept, trimmed to 150 nt, and grouped by their 12-nt molecular barcodes. Reads within each barcode group were sub-clustered using a 15% Levenshtein threshold, and quality-weighted consensus sequences were constructed for each RNA molecule. Non-functional sequences were filtered out, along with any lower-count sequence sitting one edit away from another sequence. Barcode sub-clusters with fewer than 20% of the maximum read count were removed, based on fitting two negative binomial distributions. TCRdb reworked the public reads: Q25 trimming with fastp, MiXCR clone assembly, productive beta chains retained. Each CDR3 protein gets just one entry, which takes the most common genes and DNA from the rows behind it. The V and J calls follow TCRdb's processing rather than the paper's. The sample profile shows 460,000 or so distinct CDR3 sequences; about 22% of them were found once. The ten most abundant clones make up around 0.84% of the sample.

V is pruned by 3 bases and J by 5 bases, leaving 12 bases of the junction without a gene match. Sequences LGHNA (CDR1) and YSLEER (CDR2) are obtained from the germline V gene. The CDR3 starts with the cysteine, ends with the phenylalanine, and has 17 residues. Only CDR3 DNA is held: 51 bases, read in frame from base 1. Naive CD8 T cell libraries were made from approximately 20,000 to 1,000,000 sorted cells using 10%, 30% or 50% of purified RNA. Naive CD8 T cells, defined as CD8+CD4-CCR7+CD45RA+, were FACS-sorted into RLT Plus buffer on a BD FACSAria II. To test detection sensitivity, Jurkat RNA equivalent to more than 9 TCR copies was spiked into samples of about 20,000-1,100,000 naive CD8 T cells. CD8 T cells were enriched with RosetteSep CD8+ T Cell Enrichment Cocktail and Ficoll-Paque, followed by ACK red cell lysis. The paper as a whole reports these results and caveats: When barcode sub-clustering was omitted, TCR diversity was inflated by chimeric consensus sequences, with chimeras reaching as high as 47%. Modeling gave about 3.2 recovered TCR RNA copies per cell versus about 10 by digital PCR, implying about 30% capture efficiency. Identical TCR molecules sharing a barcode could cause highly expanded clone sizes to be underestimated. Spiked-in Jurkat TCR RNA equal to a single cell's worth was reported to be detectable even within 1,100,000 naive CD8 T cells. The naive libraries included spiked-in Jurkat TCR RNA (roughly nine copies' worth), and this Jurkat TCR RNA is not part of the donor repertoire. In CMV-specific effector cells, over 98% of molecules were held by clones above 20 RNA copies, whereas under 1% of molecules were held by such clones in naive cells.

The V and J genes are TRBV4-3 and TRBJ2-2; 7 nucleotides in the junction match TRBD2. The specimen was naive CD8+ T cells from blood, with Jurkat cell RNA spiked in. The sample's cell subset or site, from its label and the paper: FACS-sorted CD8+CD4-CCR7+CD45RA+ naive T cells. The receptor comes from a human donor in good health. Some libraries in this study had Jurkat cell RNA spiked in. The nucleotide sequence reads as follows: TGCGCCAGCAGCCACGATCGCGGGGGAGCGGTGACCGGGGAGCTGTTTTTT. Translated, this is CASSHDRGGAVTGELFF.